Listed below are T cell receptor beta chains from one sample, sequenced in a study of blood T cell repertoires in COVID-19. Some clones are missing from TCRdb's copy, which holds only in-frame ones; the method was immunoSEQ multiplex PCR. The sample has hundreds of thousands of clones; 70% to 90% are singletons. Sequencing was performed on peripheral blood. Receptors were obtained from a man in his late teens or twenties with COVID-19, enrolled during active disease. Both conserved end residues are part of each CDR3. Each record gives: D gene, V gene, clone size, J gene, CDR3 length, CDR3 protein, CDR3 DNA. A D gene is named only where the DNA matches it firmly. The listing skips clone size in some rows; elsewhere it reads once, few, many or a size class.

TRBD1,TRBV24-1,.,TRBJ2-2,16,CATSDGTDMNTGELFF,TGTGCCACCAGTGATGGGACAGATATGAACACCGGGGAGCTGTTTTTT
.,TRBV28,.,TRBJ2-7,12,CASRGGGLAQYF,TGTGCCAGCAGGGGGGGTGGTCTGGCGCAGTACTTC
.,TRBV12-3/TRBV12-4,.,TRBJ2-7,13,CASSFSREGEQYF,TGTGCCAGCAGTTTTAGCAGGGAAGGCGAGCAGTACTTC
.,TRBV6-1,.,TRBJ2-5,13,CASSEGTEETQYF,TGTGCCAGCAGTGAAGGGACAGAAGAGACCCAGTACTTC
TRBD1,TRBV7-9,.,TRBJ1-6,13,CASGRTGDSPLHF,TGTGCCAGCGGAAGGACAGGGGATTCACCCCTCCACTTT
.,TRBV18,.,TRBJ1-3,17,CASSPQAGQLSGNTIYF,TGTGCCAGCTCACCACAGGCCGGACAGCTTTCTGGAAACACCATATATTTT
TRBD2,TRBV11-3,.,TRBJ2-3,18,CASSPGLAGGDSSDTQYF,TGTGCCAGCAGCCCTGGACTAGCGGGAGGGGATTCGTCGGATACGCAGTATTTT
.,TRBV2,once,TRBJ1-1,14,CASSLRDFILEAFF,TGTGCCAGCAGCCTCAGGGATTTTATTCTTGAAGCTTTCTTT
.,TRBV7-9,.,TRBJ1-4,15,CASSLVGGTNEKLFF,TGTGCCAGCAGCTTGGTGGGAGGAACTAATGAAAAACTGTTTTTT
.,TRBV18,.,TRBJ2-5,15,CASSPPYGDQETQYF,TGTGCCAGCTCACCACCATACGGGGACCAAGAGACCCAGTACTTC
.,TRBV18,.,TRBJ2-1,15,CASSPDRSSYNEQFF,TGTGCCAGCTCACCCGACAGGAGCTCCTACAATGAGCAGTTCTTC
TRBD2,TRBV6-4,.,TRBJ2-7,16,CASSDGGSGRGNEQYF,TGTGCCAGCAGTGATGGGGGTAGCGGGAGGGGAAACGAGCAGTACTTC
.,TRBV6-5,.,TRBJ2-5,12,CASSPARETQYF,TGTGCCAGCAGCCCAGCGCGGGAGACCCAGTACTTC
.,TRBV15,.,TRBJ2-3,14,CATSSRGSTDTQYF,TGTGCCACCAGCAGCAGGGGCTCGACAGATACGCAGTATTTT
TRBD1,TRBV19,.,TRBJ1-5,17,CASKTTGNLRGNQPQHF,TGTGCCAGTAAAACGACAGGGAACCTTAGAGGCAATCAGCCCCAGCATTTT
.,TRBV19,.,TRBJ2-5,12,CASSMVRETQYF,TGTGCCAGTAGTATGGTGAGGGAGACCCAGTACTTC
.,TRBV4-1,few,TRBJ1-5,15,CASSQDREGYQPQHF,TGCGCCAGCAGCCAAGATCGGGAAGGCTACCAGCCCCAGCATTTT
.,TRBV25-1,.,TRBJ1-2,14,CASSEQFVSGGYTF,TGTGCCAGCAGTGAACAGTTCGTCAGCGGCGGCTACACCTTC
TRBD2,TRBV2,.,TRBJ2-1,18,CASRDTGTSGAPYNEQFF,TGTGCCAGCAGGGACACCGGGACTAGCGGGGCACCCTACAATGAGCAGTTCTTC
.,TRBV3-1/TRBV3-2,.,TRBJ2-1,15,CASSQVSYSYNEQFF,TGTGCCAGCAGCCAAGTTTCTTACAGTTACAATGAGCAGTTCTTC
.,TRBV6-6,.,TRBJ2-7,12,CASSLNYYEQYF,TGTGCCAGCAGTTTAAACTACTACGAGCAGTACTTC
.,TRBV27,.,TRBJ1-1,13,CASSYQTGTEAFF,TGTGCCAGCAGTTATCAGACGGGCACTGAAGCTTTCTTT
.,TRBV5-5,.,TRBJ1-4,14,CASSMGGQDEKLFF,TGTGCCAGCAGCATGGGGGGGCAAGACGAAAAACTGTTTTTT